This TCR beta chain comes out of a study of cytomegalovirus exposure and HLA in healthy donors. Primers: 60 Vbeta forward and 13 Jbeta reverse. This table comes from immunoSEQ multiplex PCR, and its TCRdb copy is limited to in-frame clones, with some not included. Its clone listing holds some 80,000 clones. Germline CDR1 is SGHRS and CDR2 is YFSETQ. Between the trimmed V and J ends, which lost 1 base and 0 bases, there was a span of 6 bases. CDR3 length: 14 amino acids. Note on this clone: What it recognizes is unknown.

Regarding the study as a whole: Further analysis was carried out later, and it showed several of the most significant clusters appearing linked to common viral pathogens. Most of the TCR beta V segments (in an earlier analysis) were productive either about 87% or about 30% of the time.

V and J are TRBV5-1 and TRBJ2-3, with D unclear. This TCR was sampled from a woman aged 25 to 39 in good health and CMV-seronegative. Sequencing was carried out using PBMCs. In nucleotides, the CDR3 is TGCGCCAGCAGCTTGATCCCAAGCACAGATACGCAGTATTTT. It yields the protein CASSLIPSTDTQYF.